This T cell receptor beta chain was recovered during a study of blood T cell repertoires in COVID-19. Study-level background: Samples taken during acute and convalescent COVID-19 were collected in the United States, Italy and Spain. T cells, B-cell-depleted T cells, or PBMCs provided the cDNA or gDNA that served as material.

Per the authors' pipeline: Reference gene primer amplification yielded estimated nucleated cell counts. Sequencing was performed with immunoSEQ multiplex PCR; in TCRdb, only in-frame clones are kept and a portion is missing. V and J calls and clone size are copied from that table; D and trimming were computed from the DNA. The sample has about 140,000 clones; around nine tenths are singletons. Germline values: CDR1 SGHTA, CDR2 FQGNSA. Trimming stripped 1 base from V and 6 bases from J, with 11 bases between. CDR3 size: 14 residues. V usage is TRBV7-2 and J usage is TRBJ2-3, with D perhaps matching TRBD2 (6 bases). The source of this sequence is a human donor in a cohort sampled during active COVID-19. The sequencing sample was made of peripheral blood. This chain's CDR3 is CASSLVFGGDTQYF. In nucleotides, the CDR3 is TGTGCCAGCAGCTTAGTTTTCGGGGGTGATACGCAGTATTTT.